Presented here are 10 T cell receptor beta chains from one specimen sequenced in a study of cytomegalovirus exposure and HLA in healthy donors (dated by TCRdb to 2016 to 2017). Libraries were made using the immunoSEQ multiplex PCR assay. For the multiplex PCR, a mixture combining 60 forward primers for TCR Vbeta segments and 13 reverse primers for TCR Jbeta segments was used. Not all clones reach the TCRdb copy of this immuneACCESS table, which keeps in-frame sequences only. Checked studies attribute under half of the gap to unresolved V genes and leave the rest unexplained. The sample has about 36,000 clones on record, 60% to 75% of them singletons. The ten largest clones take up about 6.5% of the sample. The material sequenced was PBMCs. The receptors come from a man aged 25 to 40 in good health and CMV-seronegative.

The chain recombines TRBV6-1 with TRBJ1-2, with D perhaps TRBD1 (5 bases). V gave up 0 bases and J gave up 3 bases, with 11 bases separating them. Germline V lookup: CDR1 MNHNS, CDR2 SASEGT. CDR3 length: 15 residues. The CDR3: CASSEATARDYGYTF. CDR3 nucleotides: TGTGCCAGCAGTGAAGCGACGGCCAGGGACTATGGCTACACCTTC.

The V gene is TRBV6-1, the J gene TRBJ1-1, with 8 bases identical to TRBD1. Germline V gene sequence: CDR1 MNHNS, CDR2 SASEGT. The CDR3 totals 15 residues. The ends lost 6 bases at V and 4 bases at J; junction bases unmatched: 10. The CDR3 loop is CASRPLTGALTEAFF. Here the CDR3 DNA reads TGTGCCAGCAGACCATTGACAGGGGCGCTCACTGAAGCTTTCTTT.

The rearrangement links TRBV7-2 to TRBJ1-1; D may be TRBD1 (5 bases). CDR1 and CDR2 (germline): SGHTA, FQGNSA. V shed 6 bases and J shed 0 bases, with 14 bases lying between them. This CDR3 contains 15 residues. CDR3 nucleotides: TGTGCCAGCAGGGGTGGTGCAGGGATGAACACTGAAGCTTTCTTT. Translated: CASRGGAGMNTEAFF.

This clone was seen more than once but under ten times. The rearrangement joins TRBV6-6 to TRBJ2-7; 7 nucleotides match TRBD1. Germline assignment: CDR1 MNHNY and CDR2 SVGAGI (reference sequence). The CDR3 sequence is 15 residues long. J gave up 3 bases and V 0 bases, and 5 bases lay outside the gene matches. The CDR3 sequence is CASSYSGGTGYEQYF. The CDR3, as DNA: TGTGCCAGCAGTTACTCAGGGGGCACCGGCTACGAGCAGTACTTC.

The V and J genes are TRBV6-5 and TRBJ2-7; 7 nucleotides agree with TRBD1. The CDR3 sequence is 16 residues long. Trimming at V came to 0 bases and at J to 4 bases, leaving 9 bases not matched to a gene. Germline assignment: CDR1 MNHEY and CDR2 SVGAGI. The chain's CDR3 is CASSYSAGTATYEQYF. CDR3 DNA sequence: TGTGCCAGCAGTTACTCAGCCGGGACAGCGACTTACGAGCAGTACTTC.

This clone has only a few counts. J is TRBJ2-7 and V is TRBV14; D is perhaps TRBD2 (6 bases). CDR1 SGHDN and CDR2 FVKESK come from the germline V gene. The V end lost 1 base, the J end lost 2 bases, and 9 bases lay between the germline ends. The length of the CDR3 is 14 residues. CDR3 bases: TGTGCCAGCAGCCAAGGCGGGATAACCTACGAGCAGTACTTC. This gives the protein CASSQGGITYEQYF. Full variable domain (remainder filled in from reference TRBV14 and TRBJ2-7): EAGVTQFPSHSVIEKGQTVTLRCDPISGHDNLYWYRRVMGKEIKFLLHFVKESKQDESGMPNNRFLAERTGGTYSTLKVQPAELEDSGVYFCASSQGGITYEQYFGPGTRLTVT.

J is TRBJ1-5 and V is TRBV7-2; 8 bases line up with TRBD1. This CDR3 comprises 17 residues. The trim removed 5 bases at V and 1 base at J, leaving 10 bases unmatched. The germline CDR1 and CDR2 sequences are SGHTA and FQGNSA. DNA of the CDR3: TGTGCCAGCAGCCCTAGGCCGACAGGGGTGAGCAATCAGCCCCAGCATTTT. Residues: CASSPRPTGVSNQPQHF. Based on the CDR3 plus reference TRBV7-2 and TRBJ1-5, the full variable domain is GAGVSQSPSNKVTEKGKDVELRCDPISGHTALYWYRQSLGQGLEFLIYFQGNSAPDKSGLPSDRFSAERTGGSVSTLTIQRTQQEDSAVYLCASSPRPTGVSNQPQHFGDGTRLSIL.

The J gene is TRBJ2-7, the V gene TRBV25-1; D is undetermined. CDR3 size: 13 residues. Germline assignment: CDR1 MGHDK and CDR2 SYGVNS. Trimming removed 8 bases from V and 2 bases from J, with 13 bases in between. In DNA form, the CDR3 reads TGTGCCAGCGCCGACGTTACAGCCTACGAGCAGTACTTC. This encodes CASADVTAYEQYF.

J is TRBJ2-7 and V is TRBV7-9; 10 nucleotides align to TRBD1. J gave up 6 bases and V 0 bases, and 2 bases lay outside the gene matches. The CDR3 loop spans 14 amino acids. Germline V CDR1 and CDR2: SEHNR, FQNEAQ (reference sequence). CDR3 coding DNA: TGTGCCAGCAGCTTAGCGCGGACAGGGGGCGAGCAGTACTTC. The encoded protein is CASSLARTGGEQYF.

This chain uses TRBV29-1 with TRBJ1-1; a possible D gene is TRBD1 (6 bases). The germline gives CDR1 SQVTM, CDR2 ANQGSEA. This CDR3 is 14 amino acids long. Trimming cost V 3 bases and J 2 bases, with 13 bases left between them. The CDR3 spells CSVDAWGGNTEAFF. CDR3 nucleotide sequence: TGCAGCGTTGACGCCTGGGGGGGCAACACTGAAGCTTTCTTT.